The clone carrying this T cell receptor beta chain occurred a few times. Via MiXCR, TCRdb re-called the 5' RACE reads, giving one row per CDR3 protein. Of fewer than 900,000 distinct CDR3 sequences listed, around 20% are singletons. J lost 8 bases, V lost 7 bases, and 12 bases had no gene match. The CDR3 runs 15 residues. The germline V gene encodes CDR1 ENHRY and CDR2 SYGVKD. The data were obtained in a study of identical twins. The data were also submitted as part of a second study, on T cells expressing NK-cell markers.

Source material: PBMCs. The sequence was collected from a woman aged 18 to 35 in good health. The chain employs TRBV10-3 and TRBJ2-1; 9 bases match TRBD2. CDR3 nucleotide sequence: TGTGCCATCACCCTTGGCGGGGGGGGCATTGATGAGCAGTTCTTC. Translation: CAITLGGGGIDEQFF.